The sequence of this TCR beta chain was determined in a study of cytomegalovirus exposure and HLA in healthy donors. Background on the study: The 120 validation repertoires, a later analysis reported, used the same platform as the approximately 670 first-cohort repertoires. Notes on the study in general: TCR sequences were mostly rare, though some public TCRs occurred in many donors. A subsequent analysis found that TCR clusters from the first cohort also tended to co-occur in the roughly 120 validation repertoires, with about 95% of cluster scores above 0.

The CDR3 runs 14 residues. Germline lookup yields CDR1 SEHNR and CDR2 FQNEAQ (reference sequence). The V and J ends lost 5 bases and 1 base respectively, with 11 bases between them. As to this clone: What it binds is unknown.

The donors were part of the roughly 110-subject validation cohort, which stood apart from the approximately 700-subject first cohort. Produced via immunoSEQ multiplex PCR; TCRdb's table is partial and in-frame only. The table includes 150,000 to 200,000 clones, 86% detected once. Sample: PBMCs. This clonotype originated in a woman between 18 and 30 years old in good health and CMV-seronegative. V gene TRBV7-9 combines with J gene TRBJ1-1; unclear D gene. CDR3 bases: TGTGCCAGCAGCCTAAAGGCAGGGAACACTGAAGCTTTCTTT. Protein: CASSLKAGNTEAFF.